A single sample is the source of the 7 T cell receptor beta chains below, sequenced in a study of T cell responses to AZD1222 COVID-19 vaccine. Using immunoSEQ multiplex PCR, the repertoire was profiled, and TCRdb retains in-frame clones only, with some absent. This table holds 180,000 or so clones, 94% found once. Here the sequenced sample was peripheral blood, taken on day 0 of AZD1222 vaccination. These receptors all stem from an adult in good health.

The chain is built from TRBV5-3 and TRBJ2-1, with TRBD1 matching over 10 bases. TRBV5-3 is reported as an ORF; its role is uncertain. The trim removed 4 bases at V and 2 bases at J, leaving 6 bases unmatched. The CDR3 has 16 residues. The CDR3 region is CARSPKGQGTYNEQFF. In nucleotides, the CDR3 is TGTGCCAGAAGCCCGAAGGGACAGGGGACCTACAATGAGCAGTTCTTC.

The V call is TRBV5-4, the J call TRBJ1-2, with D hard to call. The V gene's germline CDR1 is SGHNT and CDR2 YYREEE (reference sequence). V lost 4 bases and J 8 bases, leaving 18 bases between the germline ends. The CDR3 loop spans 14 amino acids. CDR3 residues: CASSTHSRAAGYTF. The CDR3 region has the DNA TGTGCCAGCAGCACGCATAGTCGGGCGGCCGGCTACACCTTC.

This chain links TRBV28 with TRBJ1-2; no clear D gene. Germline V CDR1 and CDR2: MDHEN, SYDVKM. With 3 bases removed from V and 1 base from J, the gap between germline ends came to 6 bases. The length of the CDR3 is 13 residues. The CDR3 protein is CASSLRVNYGYTF. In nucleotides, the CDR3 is TGTGCCAGCAGTTTGCGGGTTAACTATGGCTACACCTTC.

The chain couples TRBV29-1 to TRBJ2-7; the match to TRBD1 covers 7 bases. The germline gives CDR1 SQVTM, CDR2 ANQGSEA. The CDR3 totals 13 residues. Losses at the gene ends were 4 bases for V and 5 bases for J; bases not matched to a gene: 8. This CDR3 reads CSVAHRQGHEQYF. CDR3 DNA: TGCAGCGTTGCCCATCGACAGGGCCACGAGCAGTACTTC.

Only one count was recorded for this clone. CDR3 coding DNA: TGCGCCAGCAGCTTGAGACCGCGGGGTGAAGCTTTCTTT. Translated, it gives CASSLRPRGEAFF. The V call is TRBV5-1, the J call TRBJ1-1; D not resolved. CDR1 SGHRS and CDR2 YFSETQ come from the germline V gene. The CDR3 extends over 13 amino acids. The V end lost 1 base, the J end lost 7 bases, and 11 bases lay between the germline ends.

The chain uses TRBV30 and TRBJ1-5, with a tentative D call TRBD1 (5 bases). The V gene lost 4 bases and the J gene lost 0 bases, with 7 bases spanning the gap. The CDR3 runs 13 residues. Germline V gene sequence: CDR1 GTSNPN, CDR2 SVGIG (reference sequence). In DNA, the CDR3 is TGTGCCTGGACGGGGGATAGCAATCAGCCCCAGCATTTT. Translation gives CAWTGDSNQPQHF.

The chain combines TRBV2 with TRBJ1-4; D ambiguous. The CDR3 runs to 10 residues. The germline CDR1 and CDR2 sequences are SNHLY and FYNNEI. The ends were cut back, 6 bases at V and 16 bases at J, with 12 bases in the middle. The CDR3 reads CASRASEEFF. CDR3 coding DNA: TGTGCCAGCAGGGCGTCCGAGGAGTTTTTT.